A selection of T cell receptor beta chains follows, all from one sample in a study of shared clonotypes between healthy human individuals. Method: immunoSEQ multiplex PCR; TCRdb's copy keeps in-frame clones and lacks some. The table lists 2,500,000 or so clones, roughly 93% of them singletons. The sample consisted of naive CD4+ T cells from PBMCs. The receptors were sampled from a man aged 18 to 29 in good health. Some clones in this sample may be carry-over from other donors' samples. The CDR3 runs from the conserved cysteine through the conserved F or W. Fields, in order: J gene, D gene, V gene, clone size, CDR3 protein, CDR3 DNA. The D gene is left open where the match is weak. The size entry is marked missing in some rows and otherwise reads once, few, many or a size class.

TRBJ2-1	-	TRBV5-6	-	CASTQPYNEQFF	TGTGCCAGCACCCAGCCCTACAATGAGCAGTTCTTC
TRBJ2-4	-	TRBV28	-	CASRAHIQYF	TGTGCCAGCAGGGCCCACATTCAGTACTTC
TRBJ2-1	-	TRBV9	-	CASSPQAGPTYNEQFF	TGTGCCAGCAGCCCTCAAGCGGGCCCAACCTACAATGAGCAGTTCTTC
TRBJ2-7	TRBD1	TRBV7-8	-	CASSLVAWDRTYEQYF	TGTGCCAGCAGCTTAGTCGCGTGGGACAGGACCTACGAGCAGTACTTC
TRBJ2-1	TRBD2	TRBV11-2	-	CASSLLADNEQFF	TGTGCCAGCAGCTTGCTAGCGGACAATGAGCAGTTCTTC
TRBJ1-1	-	TRBV18	-	CASSPRRNTEAFF	TGTGCCAGCTCACCGCGAAGGAACACTGAAGCTTTCTTT
TRBJ1-2	TRBD1	TRBV5-6	-	CASTTLNGGQGAGGYTF	TGTGCCAGCACGACCTTGAACGGAGGACAGGGGGCAGGAGGCTACACCTTC
TRBJ2-5	-	TRBV5-1	-	CASSIGGVPWETQYF	TGCGCCAGCAGCATTGGTGGGGTCCCTTGGGAGACCCAGTACTTC
TRBJ2-2	TRBD1	TRBV19	few	CASRTDRVTGELFF	TGTGCCAGTAGGACGGACAGGGTGACCGGGGAGCTGTTTTTT
TRBJ1-6	-	TRBV28	-	CASSSNSPLHF	TGTGCCAGCAGTTCCAATTCACCCCTCCACTTT
TRBJ1-5	-	TRBV7-2	-	CASSLDGGGQPQHF	TGTGCCAGCAGCTTAGACGGAGGGGGTCAGCCCCAGCATTTT
TRBJ2-7	-	TRBV2	-	CASSSGGASYEQYF	TGTGCCAGTTCTTCAGGCGGAGCCTCCTACGAGCAGTACTTC
TRBJ1-1	-	TRBV7-3	-	CASSPRFGYETFF	TGTGCCAGCAGCCCCAGGTTTGGGTATGAGACTTTCTTT
TRBJ2-1	-	TRBV7-2	-	CASSLSPLSSYNEQFF	TGTGCCAGCAGCTTATCCCCCTTGAGCTCCTACAATGAGCAGTTCTTC
TRBJ2-3	TRBD2	TRBV6-6	-	CASSLLAGMSDTQYF	TGTGCCAGCAGTCTACTAGCGGGAATGTCGGATACGCAGTATTTT
TRBJ2-5	TRBD2	TRBV6-5	-	CASSYLAAQETQYF	TGTGCCAGCAGTTACCTAGCGGCCCAAGAGACCCAGTACTTC
TRBJ2-2	-	TRBV19	-	CASSMRSLNTGELFF	TGTGCCAGTAGTATGCGCAGTTTGAACACCGGGGAGCTGTTTTTT
TRBJ2-7	-	TRBV28	-	CASSHVDRDLYGEQYF	TGTGCCAGCAGTCACGTCGACAGAGACTTGTACGGGGAGCAGTACTTC
TRBJ2-7	TRBD2	TRBV4-1	-	CASSPGLAVEEQYF	TGTGCCAGCAGCCCGGGACTAGCGGTGGAAGAGCAGTACTTC
TRBJ2-6	TRBD1	TRBV2	once	CASSRTGDGANVLTF	TGTGCCAGCAGCCGGACAGGGGACGGGGCCAACGTCCTGACTTTC
TRBJ1-1	-	TRBV12-5	-	CASGDEGQSEAFF	TGTGCTAGTGGGGACGAGGGACAATCCGAAGCTTTCTTT
TRBJ1-2	TRBD1	TRBV28	-	CATQGVGGADYGYTF	TGTGCCACCCAGGGGGTCGGGGGCGCGGACTATGGCTACACCTTC
TRBJ1-3	-	TRBV7-2	-	CASSPRVSTGNTIYF	TGTGCCAGCAGCCCACGCGTTTCGACCGGAAACACCATATATTTT
TRBJ2-1	-	TRBV19	-	CASSWVSFGDNEQFF	TGTGCCAGTAGTTGGGTCAGTTTTGGTGACAATGAGCAGTTCTTC
TRBJ1-1	-	TRBV27	few	CASSLGGMAEAFF	TGTGCCAGCAGTTTAGGGGGAATGGCTGAAGCTTTCTTT
TRBJ1-1	-	TRBV28	once	CASSQITGLPEAFF	TGTGCCAGCAGTCAAATAACAGGGCTCCCTGAAGCTTTCTTT
TRBJ2-2	TRBD2	TRBV10-3	-	CAISAPAGGPGELFF	TGTGCCATCAGTGCCCCAGCGGGAGGGCCCGGGGAGCTGTTTTTT
TRBJ1-1	-	TRBV7-3	few	CASGGAGTEAFF	TGTGCCAGCGGCGGGGCCGGGACTGAAGCTTTCTTT
TRBJ1-4	TRBD1	TRBV29-1	-	CSVGTGWMDATNEKLFF	TGCAGCGTTGGGACAGGGTGGATGGACGCAACTAATGAAAAACTGTTTTTT
TRBJ2-3	-	TRBV6-1	-	CASSEGTDTQYF	TGTGCCAGCAGTGAGGGCACAGATACGCAGTATTTT
TRBJ1-1	TRBD1	TRBV5-4	-	CASSLVQGGAFF	TGTGCCAGCAGCTTGGTGCAGGGGGGTGCTTTCTTT
TRBJ2-1	TRBD2	TRBV6-5	-	CASRPGTSPYNEQFF	TGTGCCAGCAGGCCAGGGACTAGCCCCTACAATGAGCAGTTCTTC
TRBJ1-5	-	TRBV6-4	-	CASSVDSSNQPQHF	TGTGCCAGCAGTGTCGACAGTAGCAATCAGCCCCAGCATTTT
TRBJ2-4	-	TRBV6-1	-	CASSEAIGIKNIQYF	TGTGCCAGCAGTGAAGCGATCGGGATTAAAAACATTCAGTACTTC
TRBJ1-1	-	TRBV7-8	-	CASRTSFESTEAFF	TGTGCCAGCAGGACTTCTTTTGAGTCCACTGAAGCTTTCTTT
TRBJ2-5	-	TRBV9	once	CASSVAPASETQYF	TGTGCCAGCAGCGTAGCCCCAGCGTCAGAGACCCAGTACTTC
TRBJ2-3	-	TRBV20-1	-	CSARSPDTQYF	TGCAGTGCCCGCTCGCCAGATACGCAGTATTTT
TRBJ2-7	TRBD2	TRBV27	-	CASSLWGTSGRTTYEQYF	TGTGCCAGCAGTTTATGGGGGACTAGCGGGAGGACCACCTACGAGCAGTACTTC
TRBJ2-7	-	TRBV30	-	CAWSASSSEQYF	TGTGCCTGGAGTGCTTCTAGCTCCGAGCAGTACTTC
TRBJ2-2	-	TRBV28	-	CASKGSGELFF	TGTGCCAGCAAGGGGAGCGGGGAGCTGTTTTTT
TRBJ2-4	-	TRBV5-1	-	CASSSSGLPGPNIQYF	TGCGCCAGCAGCTCATCGGGACTCCCCGGCCCAAACATTCAGTACTTC
TRBJ2-7	TRBD2	TRBV5-5	-	CASSLLSSGSSGRYNEQYF	TGTGCCAGCAGCTTGCTGTCGTCGGGGTCTAGCGGGAGGTACAACGAGCAGTACTTC
TRBJ1-5	-	TRBV6-6	once	CASSYSGTPSNQPQHF	TGTGCCAGCAGTTACTCGGGGACACCTAGCAATCAGCCCCAGCATTTT
TRBJ2-5	TRBD1	TRBV2	-	CASYKDRDQETQYF	TGTGCCAGCTACAAGGACAGGGACCAAGAGACCCAGTACTTC
TRBJ2-2	-	TRBV5-1	-	CASSLGTSRGELFF	TGCGCCAGCAGCTTGGGGACATCAAGGGGGGAGCTGTTTTTT